The 14 T cell receptor beta chains presented below share a single source sample, sequenced in a study of radiotherapy plus CTLA-4 blockade in lung cancer. Measured with immunoSEQ multiplex PCR; TCRdb has only the in-frame clones, and not every one. The repertoire holds 52,000 or so clones, with roughly three quarters as singletons. The sample in question was peripheral blood, obtained from a patient treated with radiotherapy plus ipilimumab. Receptors were obtained from a human donor with non-small cell lung cancer who had a partial response to radiotherapy plus ipilimumab.

The CDR3 is CASSVGVGSAGANVLTF. In DNA, the CDR3 is TGTGCCAGCAGCGTAGGAGTGGGGAGCGCTGGGGCCAACGTCCTGACTTTC. This chain links TRBV9 with TRBJ2-6; maybe TRBD2 (5 bases). V dropped 0 bases and J dropped 2 bases, with 12 bases sitting between them. Per the germline V gene, CDR1 is SGDLS and CDR2 is YYNGEE. CDR3 length: 17 residues.

Only one count was recorded for this clone. The CDR3 region is CASSWRGEDEKLFF. CDR3 DNA: TGTGCCAGCAGCTGGCGGGGGGAGGATGAAAAACTGTTTTTT. This rearrangement joins TRBV5-6 to TRBJ1-4; possible D gene TRBD1, 5 bases. CDR1 is SGHDT, CDR2 YYEEEE, per germline. V was pared by 3 bases and J by 6 bases, with 12 bases between. CDR3 length: 14 amino acids.

This clone appeared a few times. The chain couples TRBV6-1 to TRBJ2-7, with a possible D match to TRBD1 (6 bases). The V gene lost 7 bases and the J gene lost 4 bases, with 17 bases spanning the gap. Looked up from germline, CDR1 is MNHNS and CDR2 is SASEGT. The CDR3 is 14 amino acids. The CDR3 reads CASTSDSRLYEQYF. The CDR3 DNA is TGTGCCAGCACCTCGGACAGCCGCCTTTACGAGCAGTACTTC.

The V call is TRBV5-1, the J call TRBJ2-2; 8 nucleotides match TRBD1. The CDR3 is made up of 15 amino acids. The junction had 3 bases not matched to a gene; V was cut back by 0 bases and J by 5 bases. CDR1 is SGHRS and CDR2 is YFSETQ in the germline V gene. The CDR3 DNA sequence: TGCGCCAGCAGCTTGGCGGACAGGGATACCGGGGAGCTGTTTTTT. Protein product: CASSLADRDTGELFF.

The V gene is TRBV7-8, the J gene TRBJ2-7; TRBD1 might be the D (7 bases). TRBJ2-1 explains the end of the DNA better; the J call may be wrong. Germline-derived CDR1 and CDR2 are SGHVS and FQNEAQ. This CDR3 is built from 16 residues. The CDR3 nucleotides read TGTGCCACCTCGGCAGGGGGGCAGGGAGTTCCCAATGAGCAGTTCTTC. It is translated as CATSAGGQGVPNEQFF.

V and J are TRBV28 and TRBJ2-3; D is possibly TRBD1 (6 bases). The CDR3 length is 13 residues. CDR1 and CDR2 from the germline V gene are MDHEN and SYDVKM. V shed 5 bases and J shed 1 base, with 7 bases lying between them. The CDR3 nucleotides are TGTGCCAGCAGTCAGGGGCGCACAGATACGCAGTATTTT. Translated: CASSQGRTDTQYF.

The chain combines TRBV5-1 with TRBJ2-1; 8 nucleotides match TRBD1. The CDR3 has 13 residues. Germline V gives CDR1 SGHRS, CDR2 YFSETQ. Unmatched junction bases numbered 7, after V lost 0 bases and J lost 14 bases. The CDR3 spells CASSLALRGPEFF. The CDR3 DNA is TGCGCCAGCAGCTTGGCGCTCAGGGGGCCGGAGTTCTTC.

The chain combines TRBV6-1 with TRBJ2-5; TRBD2 is a possible D gene (5 bases). Trimming pared 2 bases from V and 4 bases from J, leaving 17 bases between. CDR1 is MNHNS and CDR2 is SASEGT in the germline V gene. The length of the CDR3 is 16 residues. CDR3 nucleotides: TGTGCCAGCAGTGAATGGTGGACCGGGAAGGCAGAGACCCAGTACTTC. Translation gives CASSEWWTGKAETQYF.

The V and J genes are TRBV7-9 and TRBJ1-2, with 11 bases matching TRBD1. The germline CDR1 and CDR2 sequences are SEHNR and FQNEAQ (reference sequence). This CDR3 comprises 13 residues. J was trimmed by 8 bases and V by 3 bases; bases with no gene match: 2. CDR3 sequence (DNA): TGTGCCAGCAGCTTGGACAGGGGGCACGGCTACACCTTC. Protein: CASSLDRGHGYTF.

Turning to this clone: In the same sample, other DNA sequences code for this CDR3. The chain has TRBV5-4 and TRBJ1-6; 10 bases are shared with TRBD1. From germline, CDR1 is SGHNT and CDR2 YYREEE (reference sequence). V gave up 4 bases and J gave up 9 bases; unmatched junction bases: 7. This CDR3 comprises 15 residues. The CDR3: CASSGSGTGVSPLHF. DNA for the CDR3: TGTGCCAGCAGCGGATCCGGGACAGGGGTTTCACCCCTCCACTTT.

This chain connects TRBV5-1 to TRBJ2-3; 9 bases line up with TRBD1. Trimming cost V 4 bases and J 4 bases; bases outside gene matches: 4. Germline CDR1 reads SGHRS; CDR2 reads YFSETQ. This CDR3 has 14 residues. The CDR3 DNA reads as TGCGCCAGCAGCGGACGACAGGGGGCAGATACGCAGTATTTT. Translated, it gives CASSGRQGADTQYF.

The chain links TRBV7-9 to TRBJ1-2, with D perhaps TRBD1 (6 bases). The germline V and J ends were trimmed by 2 bases and 2 bases, with 9 bases remaining between them. The germline V gene encodes CDR1 SEHNR and CDR2 FQNEAQ (reference sequence). CDR3 length: 14 residues. The CDR3 reads CASSLTGPNYGYTF. The CDR3 DNA follows: TGTGCCAGCAGCTTAACAGGGCCCAACTATGGCTACACCTTC. The whole variable domain, filled in from reference TRBV7-9 and TRBJ1-2, reads DTGVSQNPRHKITKRGQNVTFRCDPISEHNRLYWYRQTLGQGPEFLTYFQNEAQLEKSRLLSDRFSAERPKGSFSTLEIQRTEQGDSAMYLCASSLTGPNYGYTFGSGTRLTVV.

V and J are TRBV19 and TRBJ1-3; D may be TRBD1 (6 bases). Per the germline V gene, CDR1 is LNHDA and CDR2 is SQIVND (reference sequence). With 10 bases removed from V and 2 bases from J, the gap between germline ends came to 15 bases. This CDR3 region has 14 residues. The CDR3 coding sequence is TGTGCCACCCTACTACAGGGCACTGGAAACACCATATATTTT. It encodes CATLLQGTGNTIYF. Variable domain in full (rest from reference TRBV19 and TRBJ1-3): DGGITQSPKYLFRKEGQNVTLSCEQNLNHDAMYWYRQDPGQGLRLIYYSQIVNDFQKGDIAEGYSVSREKKESFPLTVTSAQKNPTAFYLCATLLQGTGNTIYFGEGSWLTVV.

This clone was seen only a few times. The CDR3 DNA reads TGTGCCTGGAGTGTGGGGACAGGGGGCGAGACCCAGTACTTC. Encoded protein: CAWSVGTGGETQYF. The chain couples TRBV30 to TRBJ2-5, with 12 bases identical to TRBD1. The CDR3 sequence is 14 residues long. J lost 5 bases, V lost 0 bases, and 1 base had no gene match. CDR1 and CDR2 (germline): GTSNPN, SVGIG (reference sequence).